The 21 T cell receptor beta chains listed next were all sequenced from one sample in a study of beta chain features in type 1 diabetes. Study observations and caveats: All four CD4+ subsets from Type 1 diabetes patients carried moderately but significantly shorter TCRB CDR3s.

Investigators reverse transcribed all isolated RNA, so they sequenced expressed TCRB transcripts. Some clones are missing from TCRdb's copy, which holds only in-frame ones; the method was immunoSEQ multiplex PCR. In the table there are over 300,000 clones, about a tenth of which are singletons. These receptors' targets are unknown. Sequenced sample: central memory CD4+ T cells from blood. These receptors were taken from a man aged 25 to 40 with type 1 diabetes.

This clone was seen only a few times. The chain links TRBV29-1 to TRBJ2-7, with a weak D call TRBD1 (5 bases). Germline values: CDR1 SQVTM, CDR2 ANQGSEA. There are 16 residues in the CDR3. Trimming took off 4 bases at V and 4 bases at J, with 23 bases between the two ends. For the CDR3, the DNA is TGCAGCGTTGGGGGATCTCCGAGACAGAGCAGGTACGAGCAGTACTTC. Its protein product is CSVGGSPRQSRYEQYF.

This clone was recorded a few times. J is TRBJ2-4 and V is TRBV25-1; no clear D gene. CDR3 size: 13 residues. V lost 3 bases to trimming and J lost 1 base, with 4 bases between them. The germline CDR1 and CDR2 sequences are MGHDK and SYGVNS. The CDR3 region is CASSDIAKNIQYF. CDR3 bases: TGTGCCAGCAGTGACATCGCCAAAAACATTCAGTACTTC.

The chain combines TRBV4-3 with TRBJ2-3, with D perhaps being TRBD1 or TRBD2 (6 bases each). Germline values: CDR1 LGHNA, CDR2 YSLEER. The CDR3 is 16 residues long. Trimming stripped 1 base from V and 2 bases from J, with 13 bases between. In DNA, the CDR3 is TGCGCCAGCAGCCAAGGAAACGGGGGCTACACAGATACGCAGTATTTT. Translated: CASSQGNGGYTDTQYF.

The chain combines TRBV30 with TRBJ2-7; D not certain. V was pared by 2 bases and J by 2 bases, with 4 bases between. CDR1 and CDR2 from the germline V gene are GTSNPN and SVGIG (reference sequence). CDR3 size: 11 residues. CDR3 protein: CAWSTAYEQYF. CDR3 DNA sequence: TGTGCCTGGAGTACCGCCTACGAGCAGTACTTC.

This clone has more than one count but fewer than ten. The genes are TRBV28 and TRBJ1-1, with 7 bases identical to TRBD1. The V and J ends lost 8 bases and 10 bases, in that order; junction bases with no gene match: 13. The germline CDR1 and CDR2 sequences are MDHEN and SYDVKM. CDR3 length: 13 amino acids. The CDR3 reads CASQGSERGRAFF. The CDR3 coding sequence is TGTGCCAGCCAAGGATCCGAAAGGGGGCGAGCTTTCTTT.

The rearrangement joins TRBV6-5 to TRBJ2-2; D not resolved. V was clipped by 1 base and J by 7 bases, with 7 bases between them. From germline, CDR1 is MNHEY and CDR2 SVGAGI. This CDR3 is 13 amino acids long. The CDR3 bases are TGTGCCAGCAGTTACTTGGACGTCGGGGAGCTGTTTTTT. Amino acid sequence: CASSYLDVGELFF.

This clone has more than one count but fewer than ten. V is TRBV18 and J is TRBJ2-5; D gene uncertain. The V end was cut by 6 bases, the J end by 2 bases, with 13 bases between. Germline lookup yields CDR1 KGHSH and CDR2 LQKENI. The CDR3 is made up of 14 amino acids. The DNA for the CDR3 is TGTGCCAGCTCCCTGGACCGTACACAAGAGACCCAGTACTTC. This codes for CASSLDRTQETQYF.

This clone came up a few times. The CDR3 region is CASSSFSSTDTQYF. DNA of the CDR3: TGTGCCAGCAGCTCCTTTTCTAGCACAGATACGCAGTATTTT. The V call is TRBV9, the J call TRBJ2-3, with no clear D. This CDR3 has 14 residues. Deletions cut 4 bases from V and 0 bases from J, with 9 bases between. Germline values: CDR1 SGDLS, CDR2 YYNGEE.

The chain employs TRBV25-1 and TRBJ1-2; TRBD1 might be the D (5 bases). The CDR3 contains 11 residues. CDR1 is MGHDK and CDR2 is SYGVNS in the germline V gene. Trimming removed 11 bases from V and 6 bases from J, with 13 bases in between. The CDR3 DNA reads as TGTGCCGCAGTGAGACAGCATGGCTACACCTTC. It is translated as CAAVRQHGYTF.

The V call is TRBV30, the J call TRBJ2-6, with TRBD1 matching over 7 bases. This CDR3 is 17 amino acids long. Trimming at V came to 0 bases and at J to 2 bases, leaving 7 bases not matched to a gene. Germline values: CDR1 GTSNPN, CDR2 SVGIG (reference sequence). The CDR3 reads CAWSVTSGTAGANVLTF. CDR3 DNA sequence: TGTGCCTGGAGTGTAACTTCCGGGACAGCTGGGGCCAACGTCCTGACTTTC. The full variable domain, rest sourced from reference TRBV30 and TRBJ2-6, is SQTIHQWPATLVQPVGSPLSLECTVEGTSNPNLYWYRQAAGRGLQLLFYSVGIGQISSEVPQNLSASRPQDRQFILSSKKLLLSDSGFYLCAWSVTSGTAGANVLTFGAGSRLTVL.

The table lists this clone with a few counts. The CDR3 coding sequence is TGCGCCAGCAACCATGGACAGGGGGCCATGAACACTGAAGCTTTCTTT. Translating it yields CASNHGQGAMNTEAFF. The V gene is TRBV5-1, the J gene TRBJ1-1; TRBD1 aligns across 11 bases. The CDR3 is made up of 16 amino acids. Germline loops: CDR1 SGHRS, CDR2 YFSETQ. Unmatched junction bases numbered 7, after V lost 6 bases and J lost 0 bases.

The rearrangement joins TRBV9 to TRBJ2-7, with 15 bases matching TRBD2. The CDR3 extends over 16 amino acids. The V gene's germline CDR1 is SGDLS and CDR2 YYNGEE. With 4 bases clipped from V and 2 bases from J, the junction kept 4 bases outside the gene matches. The CDR3, as DNA: TGTGCCAGCAGCCTTGGGACTAGCGGGGGGCCCTACGAGCAGTACTTC. Encoded protein: CASSLGTSGGPYEQYF.

The CDR3 DNA reads as TGCGCCAGCAGCTTGGGTAGGGTAGTAGGCTATGGCTACACCTTC. The encoded protein is CASSLGRVVGYGYTF. The chain joins TRBV5-1 to TRBJ1-2, with D unresolved. The CDR3 consists of 15 residues. The germline gives CDR1 SGHRS, CDR2 YFSETQ. Deletions cut 0 bases from V and 4 bases from J, with 13 bases between.

This clone was observed a few times. This chain joins TRBV25-1 and TRBJ2-2; D is undetermined. V dropped 4 bases and J dropped 4 bases, with 13 bases sitting between them. The CDR3 length is 15 residues. Germline-derived CDR1 and CDR2 are MGHDK and SYGVNS. The CDR3 DNA sequence: TGTGCCAGCAGTGCTCCCGGGCACCGCACCGGGGAGCTGTTTTTT. Encoded protein: CASSAPGHRTGELFF.

The chain carries TRBV15 and TRBJ2-2; tentatively, D is TRBD1 or TRBD2 (5 bases each). CDR1 is LNHNV, CDR2 YYDKDF, per germline (reference sequence). CDR3 length: 16 amino acids. Trimming removed 3 bases at V and 3 bases at J, with 14 bases between. CDR3 bases: TGTGCCACCAGCAGGGGATCAGGGACGGACACCGGGGAGCTGTTTTTT. Translation: CATSRGSGTDTGELFF.

Only a few counts were recorded for this clone. The chain is built from TRBV19 and TRBJ2-7; 7 bases fit TRBD2. The V gene's germline CDR1 is LNHDA and CDR2 SQIVND (reference sequence). The V segment lost 6 bases and the J segment 2 bases; nucleotides outside the gene matches: 10. This CDR3 has 15 residues. The CDR3 region is CASRRGAGETYEQYF. CDR3 nucleotides: TGTGCCAGTAGGCGAGGCGCGGGGGAAACCTACGAGCAGTACTTC.

This clone was seen more than once but under ten times. V usage is TRBV7-9 and J usage is TRBJ1-2; perhaps TRBD1 as D (5 bases). V lost 6 bases to trimming and J lost 0 bases, with 17 bases between them. The CDR3 spans 16 residues. CDR1 is SEHNR and CDR2 is FQNEAQ in the germline V gene (reference sequence). CDR3 in DNA: TGTGCCAGCAGTCAACACCGGGACGCATCTAACTATGGCTACACCTTC. Translating it yields CASSQHRDASNYGYTF.

This clone has just a few counts. The chain carries TRBV30 and TRBJ1-3; D is uncertain. The CDR3 is 17 amino acids. Looked up from germline, CDR1 is GTSNPN and CDR2 is SVGIG (reference sequence). Trimming took off 0 bases at V and 0 bases at J, with 15 bases between the two ends. CDR3 in amino acids: CAWSVSHESGSGNTIYF. In DNA form, the CDR3 reads TGTGCCTGGAGTGTCTCTCATGAATCCGGCTCTGGAAACACCATATATTTT.

This clone was found a few times. This chain uses TRBV29-1 with TRBJ2-5, with D possibly called TRBD1 or TRBD2 (6 bases each). Germline values: CDR1 SQVTM, CDR2 ANQGSEA. V was cut by 7 bases and J by 5 bases, with 11 bases left in between. This CDR3 region has 11 residues. CDR3 residues: CSAGAVETQYF. The CDR3 nucleotides read TGCAGCGCGGGGGCGGTGGAGACCCAGTACTTC.

The rearrangement uses TRBV7-2 and TRBJ2-1, with 7 bases identical to TRBD2. This CDR3 contains 14 residues. Germline V CDR1 and CDR2: SGHTA, FQGNSA. J was trimmed by 7 bases and V by 11 bases; bases with no gene match: 14. CDR3 loop: CASGVGGSSNEQFF. In DNA, the CDR3 is TGTGCCTCCGGGGTCGGGGGGAGTTCGAATGAGCAGTTCTTC.

This clone was seen only a few times. This chain connects TRBV4-3 to TRBJ2-1; TRBD2 might be the D (5 bases). Germline CDR1 reads LGHNA; CDR2 reads YSLEER. The CDR3 is 14 residues long. Between the trimmed V and J ends, which lost 0 bases and 6 bases, there was a span of 9 bases. CDR3: CASSQDGSGNEQFF. DNA for the CDR3: TGCGCCAGCAGCCAAGATGGCAGCGGCAATGAGCAGTTCTTC.